In its sample, the clone carrying this TCR beta chain was seen a few times. Its cognate antigen is unknown. This record comes from a study of T cell repertoires in cytomegalovirus infection. Study as a whole: Public TCR beta signatures provided an indication of both CMV infection and a matching HLA type. Broader study findings: CMV carriers having the relevant HLA were flagged by cumulative public TCR beta family frequency. Ex vivo responses were dominated by HLA-C-restricted CMV-specific TCR beta clonotypes.

One entry per CDR3 protein, called by TCRdb with MiXCR from the reads. The sample has some 300,000 distinct CDR3 sequences; about 9.1% are singletons. The receptor comes from a human donor in good health (CMV status not recorded). Some clones in this sample may be carry-over from other donors' samples. Sequencing was carried out using PBMCs.

The CDR3 DNA follows: TGTGCCACCTCGACAGGGGGCTACACTGAAGCTTTCTTT. Translated, it gives CATSTGGYTEAFF. The chain joins TRBV10-3 to TRBJ1-1; 10 bases fit TRBD1. Trimming took 10 bases from V and 3 from J; bases not matched to a gene: 5. Germline V gene lookup returns CDR1 ENHRY and CDR2 SYGVKD. The CDR3 covers 13 residues.